The clone carrying this T cell receptor (beta chain) is a singleton in its sample. These data originate in a study of PD-1 blockade in classical Hodgkin lymphoma. The time point is: newly diagnosed, previously untreated cHL patient sample. Thawed PBMCs yielded CD4+ T cells through magnetic negative selection. The assay was immunoSEQ multiplex PCR, and TCRdb's table has in-frame clones only and misses some. This table holds tens of thousands of clones, about 88% found once. Germline assignment: CDR1 SGHRS and CDR2 YFSETQ. CDR3 length equals 16 residues. Trimming cost V 0 bases and J 4 bases; bases outside gene matches: 1.

The chain carries TRBV5-1 and TRBJ2-5; TRBD2 matches at 15 bases. Sequencing was done on a sample of CD4+ T cells from blood. The source of this sequence is a human donor with classical Hodgkin lymphoma. The CDR3 DNA reads TGCGCCAGCAGCTTGGTGGGACTAGCGGGAGGAGAGACCCAGTACTTC. Protein sequence: CASSLVGLAGGETQYF.